This is a list of T cell receptor beta chains from one sample in a study of T-cell memory formation after mild COVID-19. Via MiXCR, TCRdb re-called the 5' RACE reads, giving one row per CDR3 protein. The table has about 35,000 distinct CDR3 sequences, around 21% seen once; the top ten hold 1.5% to 1.7%. Sequenced material: PBMCs or a T cell subset sorted from them (not recorded which). Source of these receptors: an adult who had mild COVID-19 (a few samples of this study predate the infection). Cell type and time point are not known. Both conserved end residues are part of each CDR3. A D gene is named only where the DNA matches it firmly. The listing skips clone size in some rows; elsewhere it reads once, few, many or a size class.

TRBJ2-7 many TRBD1 TRBV18 TGTGCCAGCTCACCACGGGACAGATCCTACGAGCAGTACTTC CASSPRDRSYEQYF
TRBJ2-5 many TRBD2 TRBV7-2 TGTGCCAGCAGCCGTAGCGGGAGTAGAGAGACCCAGTACTTC CASSRSGSRETQYF
TRBJ2-5 few . TRBV7-9 TGTGCCAGCAGCTTACGTGGGGGAGAGACCCAGTACTTC CASSLRGGETQYF
TRBJ2-1 . . TRBV29-1 TGCAGCGCTGACACCGGGACATCTGGGCAGTTCTTC CSADTGTSGQFF
TRBJ2-7 many . TRBV29-1 TGCAGCGCAAAACAGGGCTACGAGCAGTACTTC CSAKQGYEQYF
TRBJ2-1 many TRBD2 TRBV13 TGTGCCAGCAGCTTACGAGCGGGAGGGTACAATGAGCAGTTCTTC CASSLRAGGYNEQFF
TRBJ2-3 many . TRBV7-2 TGTGCCAGCAGCCTAGTTCGGACGGGGGCGAGCACAGATACGCAGTATTTT CASSLVRTGASTDTQYF
TRBJ1-5 many . TRBV5-8 TGTGCCAGCAGCACCACAGGAAGGGGCAATCAGCCCCAGCATTTT CASSTTGRGNQPQHF
TRBJ2-1 . TRBD2 TRBV4-2 TGTGCCAGCAGCCAAGATCGGTGGGGGACTACAAACAATGAGCAGTTCTTC CASSQDRWGTTNNEQFF
TRBJ2-1 many TRBD2 TRBV5-4 TGTGCCAGCAGCTTGAGGACTAGCTCCTACAATGAGCAGTTCTTC CASSLRTSSYNEQFF
TRBJ2-7 medium-sized . TRBV7-8 TGTGCCAGCAGCTTGCCTTACTACGAGCAGTACTTC CASSLPYYEQYF
TRBJ2-7 many TRBD1 TRBV6-6 TGTGCCAGCAGTTTAGCGCGGGACAGGGGTCTTCGAACGTACGAGCAGTACTTC CASSLARDRGLRTYEQYF
TRBJ2-1 many . TRBV12-3/TRBV12-4 TGTGCCAGCAGTTTAGGCAGGGCGGGCGTGAATGAGCAGTTCTTC CASSLGRAGVNEQFF
TRBJ2-7 medium-sized . TRBV7-2 TGTGCCAGCAGCCTCTCCTACGAGCAGTACTTC CASSLSYEQYF
TRBJ2-1 many . TRBV29-1 TGCAGCGTTGATTCTCCGGGCAGCTCCTACAATGAGCAGTTCTTC CSVDSPGSSYNEQFF
TRBJ2-3 . . TRBV5-1 TGCGCCAGCAGCCCAGGTACAGGAACAGATACGCAGTATTTT CASSPGTGTDTQYF
TRBJ2-5 many TRBD1 TRBV5-1 TGCGCCAGCAGCTCGCAGGGGACAGGGAAAGAGACCCAGTACTTC CASSSQGTGKETQYF
TRBJ2-3 once . TRBV29-1 TGCAGCGTTGAACCCTTAGCCGGGACACCTGGCACAGATACGCAGTATTTT CSVEPLAGTPGTDTQYF
TRBJ2-7 . . TRBV19 TGTGCCAGTAGTATATATGCGGGACGCTCCTACGAGCAGTACTTC CASSIYAGRSYEQYF
TRBJ2-2 many . TRBV12-3/TRBV12-4 TGTGCCAGCAGTTCCGGGACGTACACCGGGGAGCTGTTTTTT CASSSGTYTGELFF
TRBJ1-1 few . TRBV29-1 TGCAGCGTTGACGGGTCGATTGGGAACACTGAAGCTTTCTTT CSVDGSIGNTEAFF
TRBJ1-1 many . TRBV7-2 TGTGCCAGCAGTGGACAAACAGGGCTGAGTGGTGTAGCTTTCTTT CASSGQTGLSGVAFF
TRBJ2-3 many . TRBV12-3/TRBV12-4 TGTGCCAGCAGCGGTCCCGGGGACTCCTCCCTGGTGAGGGCAGATACGCAGTATTTT CASSGPGDSSLVRADTQYF
TRBJ1-1 once . TRBV5-1 TGCGCCAGCAGCCCAAATACAGTTCGCACTGAAGCTTTCTTT CASSPNTVRTEAFF
TRBJ2-7 many . TRBV5-1 TGCGCCAGCAGCTTGGCTGACTACCGAGACACGGACTACGAGCAGTACTTC CASSLADYRDTDYEQYF
TRBJ1-1 many . TRBV29-1 TGCAGCGTTGGCCCTAGACTGACTACGGCTGAAGCTTTCTTT CSVGPRLTTAEAFF
TRBJ2-1 few TRBD2 TRBV7-9 TGTGCCAGCAGCCAGAGACTAGCGGGAGTCGACAATGAGCAGTTCTTC CASSQRLAGVDNEQFF
TRBJ2-7 many . TRBV7-2 TGTGCCAGCAGCTCCGTGGGGGGCGCCGCCTACGAGCAGTACTTC CASSSVGGAAYEQYF
TRBJ1-1 few . TRBV12-3/TRBV12-4 TGTGCCAGCACGGGACTATATACTGAAGCTTTCTTT CASTGLYTEAFF
TRBJ1-2 . . TRBV6-5 TGTGCCAGCAGCCAGGTGGCTGGCTATGGCTACACCTTC CASSQVAGYGYTF
TRBJ2-2 . . TRBV7-6 TGTGCCAGCAGCTTAGAGGTGTCCACCGGGGAGCTGTTTTTT CASSLEVSTGELFF
TRBJ1-2 many . TRBV9 TGTGCCAGCAGCGTAAAGGGAGGGAATGGCTACACCTTC CASSVKGGNGYTF
TRBJ2-3 many TRBD2 TRBV3-1 TGTGCCAGCAGCCTCCGACTAGCGGGAGAGATCACAGATACGCAGTATTTT CASSLRLAGEITDTQYF
TRBJ2-7 . . TRBV4-3 TGCGCCAGCAGCCAAAACCCACGGGGCGAGCAGTACTTC CASSQNPRGEQYF
TRBJ1-2 many . TRBV30 TGTGCCTGGAGCGACGTAGGATCCAGCGGCTACACCTTC CAWSDVGSSGYTF
TRBJ2-5 . . TRBV5-1 TGCGCCAGCAGCTTTGGGACTCAAGAGACCCAGTACTTC CASSFGTQETQYF
TRBJ1-1 many . TRBV12-3/TRBV12-4 TGTGCCAGCAGTTTAATGCGGCGAGAAGGAGCTTTCTTT CASSLMRREGAFF
TRBJ1-6 many TRBD1 TRBV5-4 TGTGCCAGCAGCTTCGGGGGCGGCAGGGGGTCACCCCTCCACTTT CASSFGGGRGSPLHF
TRBJ2-7 many TRBD1 TRBV5-1 TGCGCCAGCAGCTTGGGAGGGGGCAGGTCCTACGAGCAGTACTTC CASSLGGGRSYEQYF
TRBJ1-5 many . TRBV5-8 TGTGCCAGCAGCTTGGCTTGGGACCGAGATCAGCCCCAGCATTTT CASSLAWDRDQPQHF
TRBJ2-7 once TRBD2 TRBV19 TGTGCCAGTAGTATCCAAGCGGGGCCCTACGAGCAGTACTTC CASSIQAGPYEQYF
TRBJ2-3 many . TRBV2 TGTGCCAGCAGCTACCTTTTAAGCACAGATACGCAGTATTTT CASSYLLSTDTQYF
TRBJ2-5 many . TRBV13 TGTGCCAGCAGCTTAGATCCGAAAGAGACCCAGTACTTC CASSLDPKETQYF
TRBJ2-1 many TRBD2 TRBV5-6 TGTGCCAGCAGCCCGGGACTAGCGGGAGGGCAGGGTGAGCAGTTCTTC CASSPGLAGGQGEQFF
TRBJ2-3 . TRBD2 TRBV20-1 TGCAGTGCTAGAGGTGTTCCGCGACTAGCTTCCCCCCCAGATACGCAGTATTTT CSARGVPRLASPPDTQYF
TRBJ2-7 many . TRBV18 TGTGCCAGCTCACCGGGCGGGAACCAGCAGTACTTC CASSPGGNQQYF
TRBJ2-1 many TRBD2 TRBV5-1 TGCGCCAGCCGACAAATCGTGTCTAGCGGGAGGAATGAGCAGTTCTTC CASRQIVSSGRNEQFF
TRBJ2-1 . TRBD2 TRBV18 TGTGCCAGCTCGCCTACTAGCGGTGGTACCTCCTACAATGAGCAGTTCTTC CASSPTSGGTSYNEQFF
TRBJ2-3 few TRBD1 TRBV7-6 TGTGCCAGCAGCTTAGAAGGGGACAGGGGTTCAGATACGCAGTATTTT CASSLEGDRGSDTQYF
TRBJ2-1 many . TRBV6-6 TGTGCCAGCAGGGCTGACGAACGAGGGAATGAGCAGTTCTTC CASRADERGNEQFF
TRBJ1-1 many . TRBV18 TGTGCCAGCTCCCCTGCAGGGAGCAAAGGCACTGAAGCTTTCTTT CASSPAGSKGTEAFF
TRBJ1-4 many . TRBV18 TGTGCCAGCTCACCGGGGGCAACTAATGAAAAACTGTTTTTT CASSPGATNEKLFF
TRBJ2-5 many TRBD2 TRBV4-2 TGTGCCAGCAGCCCTACAACTAGCGAGCAAGAGACCCAGTACTTC CASSPTTSEQETQYF
TRBJ2-1 . . TRBV11-2 TGTGCCAGCAGTGCAAGTACGGGACAACTATACAATGAGCAGTTCTTC CASSASTGQLYNEQFF